Listed below are T cell receptor beta chains from one sample, sequenced in a study of T cells in Graves' hyperthyroidism and ophthalmopathy. One entry per CDR3 protein, called by TCRdb with MiXCR from the multiplex PCR reads. This sample has around 560,000 distinct CDR3 sequences, with around 15% found just once. The sequenced material came from blood. The receptors come from a woman in her late teens or twenties with Graves' hyperthyroidism. Each CDR3 is given with its conserved first and last residue. The D gene is left open where the match is weak. Clone size is stated in some rows and not others, as once, few, many or a class when expanded.

j_gene: TRBJ1-1
len: 13
d_gene: -
v_gene: TRBV7-6
abundance: -
CDR3nt: TGTGCCAGCAGCTCACAGGTGAACACTGAAGCTTTCTTT
CDR3aa: CASSSQVNTEAFF

j_gene: TRBJ2-5
len: 14
d_gene: -
v_gene: TRBV7-9
abundance: few
CDR3nt: TGTGCCAGCAGCTTAGGGACAAACCAAGAGACCCAGTACTTC
CDR3aa: CASSLGTNQETQYF

j_gene: TRBJ2-7
len: 15
d_gene: TRBD2
v_gene: TRBV6-2/TRBV6-3
abundance: -
CDR3nt: TGTGCCAGCAGTTACCCAGGACTAGCGAACCACGAGCAGTACTTC
CDR3aa: CASSYPGLANHEQYF

j_gene: TRBJ2-3
len: 14
d_gene: -
v_gene: TRBV3-1
abundance: -
CDR3nt: TGTGCCAGCAGCCAAGTACGAAACACAGATACGCAGTATTTT
CDR3aa: CASSQVRNTDTQYF

j_gene: TRBJ2-1
len: 12
d_gene: -
v_gene: TRBV11-2
abundance: many
CDR3nt: TGTGCCAGCAGCTTAGAAGGGTTTGAGCAGTTCTTC
CDR3aa: CASSLEGFEQFF

j_gene: TRBJ2-1
len: 15
d_gene: TRBD2
v_gene: TRBV12-3/TRBV12-4
abundance: many
CDR3nt: TGTGCCAGCAGGGTAGCGGGGGATACGAACAATGAGCAGTTCTTC
CDR3aa: CASRVAGDTNNEQFF

j_gene: TRBJ1-4
len: 13
d_gene: -
v_gene: TRBV7-8
abundance: many
CDR3nt: TGTGCCAGCAGCTTAGAACTATATGAAAAACTGTTTTTT
CDR3aa: CASSLELYEKLFF

j_gene: TRBJ2-2
len: 14
d_gene: -
v_gene: TRBV3-1
abundance: few
CDR3nt: TGTGCCAGCAGCCAAGAGACAGTCTCCGGGGAGCTGTTTTTT
CDR3aa: CASSQETVSGELFF

j_gene: TRBJ1-2
len: 14
d_gene: TRBD1
v_gene: TRBV19
abundance: few
CDR3nt: TGTGCCAGTAGGTGGACAGGGGGAAACTATGGCTACACCTTC
CDR3aa: CASRWTGGNYGYTF

j_gene: TRBJ2-7
len: 14
d_gene: TRBD1
v_gene: TRBV20-1
abundance: many
CDR3nt: TGCAGTGCTAGAGATGAGACAGGGGGCTACGAGCAGTACTTC
CDR3aa: CSARDETGGYEQYF

j_gene: TRBJ2-7
len: 15
d_gene: TRBD1
v_gene: TRBV27
abundance: many
CDR3nt: TGTGCCAGCAGTTCCTACGACAGGGGCGAATACGAGCAGTACTTC
CDR3aa: CASSSYDRGEYEQYF

j_gene: TRBJ2-1
len: 13
d_gene: TRBD1
v_gene: TRBV3-1
abundance: many
CDR3nt: TGTGCCAGCAGCCAAAGACAGGGCAGTGAGCAGTTCTTC
CDR3aa: CASSQRQGSEQFF

j_gene: TRBJ1-1
len: 14
d_gene: -
v_gene: TRBV18
abundance: few
CDR3nt: TGTGCCAGCTCACGTTCGGGGGCCGGGGCTGAAGCTTTCTTT
CDR3aa: CASSRSGAGAEAFF

j_gene: TRBJ1-2
len: 14
d_gene: -
v_gene: TRBV12-3/TRBV12-4
abundance: -
CDR3nt: TGTGCCAGCAGTATTGGCGGGAGTTTCTATGGCTACACCTTC
CDR3aa: CASSIGGSFYGYTF

j_gene: TRBJ2-1
len: 15
d_gene: TRBD1
v_gene: TRBV2
abundance: many
CDR3nt: TGTGCCAGCAGGGAACCGGGACAGGGGATCGATGAGCAGTTCTTC
CDR3aa: CASREPGQGIDEQFF

j_gene: TRBJ2-5
len: 14
d_gene: -
v_gene: TRBV11-3
abundance: many
CDR3nt: TGTGCCAGCAGCTTAGATGGAGGCGGGGAGACCCAGTACTTC
CDR3aa: CASSLDGGGETQYF

j_gene: TRBJ2-4
len: 18
d_gene: TRBD2
v_gene: TRBV6-1
abundance: few
CDR3nt: TGTGCCAGCAGTGAACGGCTAGCGGGAGGGCCAGTGAAAAACATTCAGTACTTC
CDR3aa: CASSERLAGGPVKNIQYF

j_gene: TRBJ2-7
len: 16
d_gene: TRBD2
v_gene: TRBV2
abundance: many
CDR3nt: TGTGCCAGCATCACAGTCCTAGCGGGAGGTTTTGGCGAGCAGTACTTC
CDR3aa: CASITVLAGGFGEQYF

j_gene: TRBJ2-7
len: 16
d_gene: -
v_gene: TRBV7-9
abundance: many
CDR3nt: TGTGCCAGCAGCTTAGCCAGTTGGGGGGAGTTCGACGAGCAGTACTTC
CDR3aa: CASSLASWGEFDEQYF

j_gene: TRBJ2-3
len: 15
d_gene: -
v_gene: TRBV27
abundance: many
CDR3nt: TGTGCCAGCAGTTCACAGATAGCGAGCACAGATACGCAGTATTTT
CDR3aa: CASSSQIASTDTQYF

j_gene: TRBJ2-3
len: 13
d_gene: TRBD2
v_gene: TRBV10-1
abundance: -
CDR3nt: TGCGCCAGCAGTGAGGCAGCGGGAAATACGCAGTATTTT
CDR3aa: CASSEAAGNTQYF

j_gene: TRBJ1-4
len: 14
d_gene: -
v_gene: TRBV20-1
abundance: -
CDR3nt: TGCAGTGCTAGAGATACCCGGGGCTGGGAAAAACTGTTTTTT
CDR3aa: CSARDTRGWEKLFF

j_gene: TRBJ2-1
len: 15
d_gene: TRBD2
v_gene: TRBV20-1
abundance: few
CDR3nt: TGCAGTGCTTATACCGGGACTAGCGGCCTCAATGAGCAGTTCTTC
CDR3aa: CSAYTGTSGLNEQFF

j_gene: TRBJ1-1
len: 15
d_gene: -
v_gene: TRBV4-3
abundance: few
CDR3nt: TGCGCCAGCAGCCACCTCCGGACTTTGGGCACTGAAGCTTTCTTT
CDR3aa: CASSHLRTLGTEAFF

j_gene: TRBJ2-3
len: 16
d_gene: TRBD2
v_gene: TRBV12-3/TRBV12-4
abundance: many
CDR3nt: TGTGCCAGCAGGCCCGGACTAGCGTCTAGCACAGATACGCAGTATTTT
CDR3aa: CASRPGLASSTDTQYF

j_gene: TRBJ2-1
len: 15
d_gene: TRBD2
v_gene: TRBV5-6
abundance: -
CDR3nt: TGTGCCAGCAGCTCCGGAGCGGGAGGGTATGTTGAGCAGTTCTTC
CDR3aa: CASSSGAGGYVEQFF

j_gene: TRBJ1-5
len: 13
d_gene: -
v_gene: TRBV2
abundance: many
CDR3nt: TGTGCCAGCAGTGATCTTGGCCGGCAGCCCCAGCATTTT
CDR3aa: CASSDLGRQPQHF

j_gene: TRBJ2-7
len: 16
d_gene: -
v_gene: TRBV6-5
abundance: few
CDR3nt: TGTGCCAGCAGTTACGATATGGGGCAACCTAGCCACGAGCAGTACTTC
CDR3aa: CASSYDMGQPSHEQYF

j_gene: TRBJ1-1
len: 14
d_gene: -
v_gene: TRBV29-1
abundance: -
CDR3nt: TGCAGCGTCTTCCCCTTAGGGGGGAACACTGAAGCTTTCTTT
CDR3aa: CSVFPLGGNTEAFF

j_gene: TRBJ2-7
len: 14
d_gene: -
v_gene: TRBV19
abundance: few
CDR3nt: TGTGCCAGTGGCAGACCCGGGACGGGCTACGAGCAGTACTTC
CDR3aa: CASGRPGTGYEQYF

j_gene: TRBJ2-3
len: 15
d_gene: TRBD2
v_gene: TRBV4-3
abundance: -
CDR3nt: TGCGCCAGCAGCCCCCGGGACCGGGGGGTAGATACGCAGTATTTT
CDR3aa: CASSPRDRGVDTQYF